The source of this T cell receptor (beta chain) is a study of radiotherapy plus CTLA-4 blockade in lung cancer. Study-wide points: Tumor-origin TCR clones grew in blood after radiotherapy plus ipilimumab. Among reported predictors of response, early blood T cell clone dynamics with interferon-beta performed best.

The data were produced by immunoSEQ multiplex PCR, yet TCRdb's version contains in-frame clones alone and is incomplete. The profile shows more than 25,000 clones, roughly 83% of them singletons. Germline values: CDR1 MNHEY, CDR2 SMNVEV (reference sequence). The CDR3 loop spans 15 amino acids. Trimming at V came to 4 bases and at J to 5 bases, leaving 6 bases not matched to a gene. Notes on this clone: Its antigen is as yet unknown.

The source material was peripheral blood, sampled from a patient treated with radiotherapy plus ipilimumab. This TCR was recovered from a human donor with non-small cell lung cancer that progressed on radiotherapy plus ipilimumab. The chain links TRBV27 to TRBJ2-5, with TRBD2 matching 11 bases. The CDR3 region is CASSSGLADIETQYF. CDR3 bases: TGTGCCAGCAGTTCGGGACTAGCGGACATCGAGACCCAGTACTTC.